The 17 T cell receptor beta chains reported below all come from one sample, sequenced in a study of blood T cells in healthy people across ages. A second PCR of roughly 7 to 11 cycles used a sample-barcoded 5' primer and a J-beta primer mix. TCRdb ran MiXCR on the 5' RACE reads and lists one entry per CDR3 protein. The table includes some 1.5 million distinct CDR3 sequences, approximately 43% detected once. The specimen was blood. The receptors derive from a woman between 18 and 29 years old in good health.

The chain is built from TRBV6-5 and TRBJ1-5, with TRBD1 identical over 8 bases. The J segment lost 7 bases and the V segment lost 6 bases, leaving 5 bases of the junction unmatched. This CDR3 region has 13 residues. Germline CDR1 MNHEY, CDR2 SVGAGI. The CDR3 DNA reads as TGTGCCAGCAGCAGGGACAGGACCCAGCCCCAGCATTTT. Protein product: CASSRDRTQPQHF.

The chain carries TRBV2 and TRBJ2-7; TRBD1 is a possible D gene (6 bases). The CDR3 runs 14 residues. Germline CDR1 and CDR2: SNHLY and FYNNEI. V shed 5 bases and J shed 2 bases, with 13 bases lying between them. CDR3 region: CASSRRQVTYEQYF. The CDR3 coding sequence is TGTGCCAGCAGTCGGCGACAGGTTACCTACGAGCAGTACTTC.

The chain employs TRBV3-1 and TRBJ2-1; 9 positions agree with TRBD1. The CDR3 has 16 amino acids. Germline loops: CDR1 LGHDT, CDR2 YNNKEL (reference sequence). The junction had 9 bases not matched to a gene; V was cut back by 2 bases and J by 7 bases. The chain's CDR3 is CASSQLWDRERNEQFF. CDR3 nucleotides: TGTGCCAGCAGCCAACTTTGGGACAGGGAAAGGAATGAGCAGTTCTTC.

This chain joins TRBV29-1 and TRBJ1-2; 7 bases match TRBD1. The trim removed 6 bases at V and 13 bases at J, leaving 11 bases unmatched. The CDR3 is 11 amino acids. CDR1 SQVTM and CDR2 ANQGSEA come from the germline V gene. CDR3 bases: TGCAGCGTGGTGACAGGGACGGCAGGCACCTTC. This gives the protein CSVVTGTAGTF.

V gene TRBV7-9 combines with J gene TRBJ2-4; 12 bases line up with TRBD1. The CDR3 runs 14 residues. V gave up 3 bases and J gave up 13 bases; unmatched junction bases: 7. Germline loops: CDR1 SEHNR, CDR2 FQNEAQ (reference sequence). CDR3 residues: CASSFWDRGQEQYF. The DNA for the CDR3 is TGTGCCAGCAGCTTCTGGGACAGGGGGCAGGAGCAGTACTTC.

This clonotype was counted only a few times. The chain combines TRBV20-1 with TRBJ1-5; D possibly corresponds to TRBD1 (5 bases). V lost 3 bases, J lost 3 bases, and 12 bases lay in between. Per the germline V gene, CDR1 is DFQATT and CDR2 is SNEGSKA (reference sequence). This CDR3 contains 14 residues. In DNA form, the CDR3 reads TGCAGTGCTAGTAAGGGACTGCTCAATCAGCCCCAGCATTTT. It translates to CSASKGLLNQPQHF.

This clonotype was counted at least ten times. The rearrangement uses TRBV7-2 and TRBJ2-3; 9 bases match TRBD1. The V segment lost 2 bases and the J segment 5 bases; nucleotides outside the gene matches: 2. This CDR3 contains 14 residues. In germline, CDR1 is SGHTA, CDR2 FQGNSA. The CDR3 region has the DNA TGTGCCAGCAGCTTAAACAGGGGGCAAGATACGCAGTATTTT. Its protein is CASSLNRGQDTQYF.

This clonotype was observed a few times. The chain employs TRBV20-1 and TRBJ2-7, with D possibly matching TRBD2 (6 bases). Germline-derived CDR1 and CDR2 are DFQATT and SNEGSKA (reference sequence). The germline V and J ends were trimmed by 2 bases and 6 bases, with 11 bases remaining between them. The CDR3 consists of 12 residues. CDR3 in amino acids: CSARSLASEQYF. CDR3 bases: TGCAGTGCTAGAAGCCTAGCGAGCGAGCAGTACTTC.

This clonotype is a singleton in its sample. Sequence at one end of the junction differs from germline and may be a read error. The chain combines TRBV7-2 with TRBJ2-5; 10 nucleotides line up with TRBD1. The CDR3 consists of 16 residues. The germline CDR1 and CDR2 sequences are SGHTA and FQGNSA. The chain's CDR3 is CVSSLAGQGFQETQYF. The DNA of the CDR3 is TGTGTCAGCAGCTTAGCGGGACAGGGGTTCCAAGAGACCCAGTACTTC.

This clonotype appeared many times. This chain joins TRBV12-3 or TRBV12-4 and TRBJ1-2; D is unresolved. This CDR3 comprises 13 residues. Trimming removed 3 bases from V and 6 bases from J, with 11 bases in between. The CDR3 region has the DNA TGTGCCAGCAGTTTTGAAGAACTGGATGGCTACACCTTC. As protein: CASSFEELDGYTF.

The CDR3 sequence: CSVQGRNQETQYF. In nucleotides, the CDR3 is TGCAGCGTGCAGGGACGGAACCAAGAGACCCAGTACTTC. This chain links TRBV29-1 with TRBJ2-5; D tentatively fits TRBD1 or TRBD2 (5 bases each). Trimming shortened V by 6 bases and J by 0 bases, and 11 bases separated the two germline ends. Germline CDR1 reads SQVTM; CDR2 reads ANQGSEA. CDR3 length: 13 residues. The whole variable domain, filled in from reference TRBV29-1 and TRBJ2-5, reads SAVISQKPSRDICQRGTSLTIQCQVDSQVTMMFWYRQQPGQSLTLIATANQGSEATYESGFVIDKFPISRPNLTFSTLTVSNMSPEDSSIYLCSVQGRNQETQYFGPGTRLLVL.

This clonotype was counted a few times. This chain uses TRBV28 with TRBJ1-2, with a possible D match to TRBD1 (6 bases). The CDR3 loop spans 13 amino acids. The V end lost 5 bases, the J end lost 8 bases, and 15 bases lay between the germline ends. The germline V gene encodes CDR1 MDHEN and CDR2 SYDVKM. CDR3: CASSLTGPGGYTF. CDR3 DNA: TGTGCCAGCAGTCTGACAGGCCCGGGGGGCTACACCTTC.

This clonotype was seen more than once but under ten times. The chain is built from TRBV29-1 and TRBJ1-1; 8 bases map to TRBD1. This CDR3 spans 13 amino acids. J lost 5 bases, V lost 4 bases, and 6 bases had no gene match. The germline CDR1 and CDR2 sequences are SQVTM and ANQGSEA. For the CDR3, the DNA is TGCAGCGTTGGGGGACAGGCGGGTACTGAAGCTTTCTTT. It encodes CSVGGQAGTEAFF.

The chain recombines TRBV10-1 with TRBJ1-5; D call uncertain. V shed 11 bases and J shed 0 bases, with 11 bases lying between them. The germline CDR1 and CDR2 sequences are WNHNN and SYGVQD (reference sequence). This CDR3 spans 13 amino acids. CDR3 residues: CAAAPNSNQPQHF. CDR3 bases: TGCGCCGCGGCTCCGAATAGCAATCAGCCCCAGCATTTT.

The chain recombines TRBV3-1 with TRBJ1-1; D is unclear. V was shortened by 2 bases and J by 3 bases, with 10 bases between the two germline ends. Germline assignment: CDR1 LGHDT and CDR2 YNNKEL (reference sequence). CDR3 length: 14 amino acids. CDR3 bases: TGTGCCAGCAGCCAAAACAGTGGGTACACTGAAGCTTTCTTT. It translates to CASSQNSGYTEAFF.

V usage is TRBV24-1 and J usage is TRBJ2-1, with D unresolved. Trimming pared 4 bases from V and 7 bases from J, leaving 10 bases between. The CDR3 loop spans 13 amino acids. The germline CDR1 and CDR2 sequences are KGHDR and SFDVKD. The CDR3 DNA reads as TGTGCCACCAGTGACCCTCCTCGAAATGAGCAGTTCTTC. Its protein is CATSDPPRNEQFF.

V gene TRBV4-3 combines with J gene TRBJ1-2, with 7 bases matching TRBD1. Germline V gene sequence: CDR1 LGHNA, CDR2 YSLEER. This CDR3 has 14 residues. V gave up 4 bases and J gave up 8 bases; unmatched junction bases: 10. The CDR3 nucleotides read TGCGCCAGCAGCCCAGGACAGGCATTGGGGGGCTACACCTTC. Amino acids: CASSPGQALGGYTF.